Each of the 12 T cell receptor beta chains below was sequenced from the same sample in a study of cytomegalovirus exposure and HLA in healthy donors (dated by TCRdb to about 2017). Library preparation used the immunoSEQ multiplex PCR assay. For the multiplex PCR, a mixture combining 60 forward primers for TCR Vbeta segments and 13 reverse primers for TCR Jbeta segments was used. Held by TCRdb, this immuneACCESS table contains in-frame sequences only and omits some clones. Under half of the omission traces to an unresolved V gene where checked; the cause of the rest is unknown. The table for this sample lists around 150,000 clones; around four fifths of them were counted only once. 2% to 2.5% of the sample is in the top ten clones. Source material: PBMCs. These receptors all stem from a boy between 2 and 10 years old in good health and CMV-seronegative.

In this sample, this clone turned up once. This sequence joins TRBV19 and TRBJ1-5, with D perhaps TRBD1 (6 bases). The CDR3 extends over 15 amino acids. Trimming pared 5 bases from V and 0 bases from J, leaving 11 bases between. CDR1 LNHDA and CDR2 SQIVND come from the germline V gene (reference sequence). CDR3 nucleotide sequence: TGTGCCAGTAGTCGGACAGCTTATAGCAATCAGCCCCAGCATTTT. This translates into CASSRTAYSNQPQHF.

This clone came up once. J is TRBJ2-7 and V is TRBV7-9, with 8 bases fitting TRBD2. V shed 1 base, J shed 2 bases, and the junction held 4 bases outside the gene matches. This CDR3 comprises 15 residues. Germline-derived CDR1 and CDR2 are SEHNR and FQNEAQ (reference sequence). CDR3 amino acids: CASSLVTSGAYEQYF. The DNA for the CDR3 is TGTGCCAGCAGCTTAGTAACTAGCGGCGCCTACGAGCAGTACTTC.

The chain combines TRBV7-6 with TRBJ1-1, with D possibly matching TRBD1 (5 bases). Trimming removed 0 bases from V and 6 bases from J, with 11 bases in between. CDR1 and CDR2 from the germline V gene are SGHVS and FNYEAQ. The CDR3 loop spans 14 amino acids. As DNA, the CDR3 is TGTGCCAGCAGCTTAGCGCTGGGGGGGGCTGAAGCTTTCTTT. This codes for CASSLALGGAEAFF.

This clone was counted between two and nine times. CDR3 in DNA: TGTGCCAGTAAACGGGTGAACACCGGGGAGCTGTTTTTT. Protein product: CASKRVNTGELFF. The rearrangement uses TRBV19 and TRBJ2-2, with unresolved D. The CDR3 runs to 13 residues. From germline, CDR1 is LNHDA and CDR2 SQIVND (reference sequence). V lost 7 bases, J lost 1 base, and 7 bases lay in between.

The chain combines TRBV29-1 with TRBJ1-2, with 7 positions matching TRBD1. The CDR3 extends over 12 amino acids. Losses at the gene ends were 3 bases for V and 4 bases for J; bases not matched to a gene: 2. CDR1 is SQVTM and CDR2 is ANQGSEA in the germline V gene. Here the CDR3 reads CSVEGTAYGYTF. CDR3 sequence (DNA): TGCAGCGTTGAGGGGACAGCCTATGGCTACACCTTC.

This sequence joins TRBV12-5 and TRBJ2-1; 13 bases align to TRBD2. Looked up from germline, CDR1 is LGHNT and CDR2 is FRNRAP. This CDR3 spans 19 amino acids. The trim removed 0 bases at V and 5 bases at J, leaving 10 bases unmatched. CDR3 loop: CASGLVLAGGPFSHNEQFF. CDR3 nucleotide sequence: TGTGCTAGTGGTTTGGTACTAGCGGGAGGGCCATTTTCCCACAATGAGCAGTTCTTC.

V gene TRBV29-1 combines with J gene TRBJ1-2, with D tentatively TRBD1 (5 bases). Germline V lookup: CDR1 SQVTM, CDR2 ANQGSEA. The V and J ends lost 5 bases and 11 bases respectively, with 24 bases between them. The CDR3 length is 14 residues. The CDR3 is CSVYTSAVTRVYTF. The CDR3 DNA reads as TGCAGCGTTTACACCAGTGCGGTAACCAGGGTTTACACCTTC.

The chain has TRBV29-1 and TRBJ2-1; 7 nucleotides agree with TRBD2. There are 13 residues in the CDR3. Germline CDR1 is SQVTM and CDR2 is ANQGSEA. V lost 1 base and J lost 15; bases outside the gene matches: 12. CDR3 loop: CSVEGKGTTSRFF. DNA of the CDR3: TGCAGCGTTGAAGGAAAAGGGACTACCTCCAGGTTCTTC.

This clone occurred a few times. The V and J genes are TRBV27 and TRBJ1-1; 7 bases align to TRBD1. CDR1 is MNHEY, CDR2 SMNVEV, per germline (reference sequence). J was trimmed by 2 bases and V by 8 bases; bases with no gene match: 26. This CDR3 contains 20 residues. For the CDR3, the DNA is TGTGCCAGCCCAATCAGGGGGACCGGGGGCCTCCAAACCCTAAACACTGAAGCTTTCTTT. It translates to CASPIRGTGGLQTLNTEAFF.

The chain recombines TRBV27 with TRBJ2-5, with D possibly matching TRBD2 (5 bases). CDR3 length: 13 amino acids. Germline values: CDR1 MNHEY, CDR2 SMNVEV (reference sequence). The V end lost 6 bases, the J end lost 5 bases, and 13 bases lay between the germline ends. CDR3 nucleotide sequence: TGTGCCAGCAGCCCCGGACTGAGGGAGACCCAGTACTTC. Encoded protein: CASSPGLRETQYF.

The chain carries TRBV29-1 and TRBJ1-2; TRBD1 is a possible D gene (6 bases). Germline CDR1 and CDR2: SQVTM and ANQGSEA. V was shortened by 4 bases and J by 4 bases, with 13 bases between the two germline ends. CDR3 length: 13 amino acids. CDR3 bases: TGCAGCGTTGGACCAAGGGACACCTATGGCTACACCTTC. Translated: CSVGPRDTYGYTF. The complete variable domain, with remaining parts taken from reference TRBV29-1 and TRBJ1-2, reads SAVISQKPSRDICQRGTSLTIQCQVDSQVTMMFWYRQQPGQSLTLIATANQGSEATYESGFVIDKFPISRPNLTFSTLTVSNMSPEDSSIYLCSVGPRDTYGYTFGSGTRLTVV.

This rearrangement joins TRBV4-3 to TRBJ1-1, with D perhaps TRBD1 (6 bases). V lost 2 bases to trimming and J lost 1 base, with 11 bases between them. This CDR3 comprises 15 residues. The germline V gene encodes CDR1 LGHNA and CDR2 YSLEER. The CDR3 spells CASSQTGHPNTEAFF. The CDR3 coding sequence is TGCGCCAGCAGCCAAACGGGACACCCGAACACTGAAGCTTTCTTT.